The clone carrying this T cell receptor (beta chain) was detected many times. The antigen is not known. PBMCs came from 10 ml fresh peripheral blood. The data originate from a study of T cells in Graves' hyperthyroidism and ophthalmopathy. Study-wide points: A 13 V-J model separated ophthalmopathy from stable hyperthyroidism.

It was RNA transcripts that yielded the amplified TCR beta CDR3 regions. HTBI primers were employed in a first-round RT-PCR of the TCR CDR3. TCRdb ran MiXCR on the multiplex PCR reads and lists one entry per CDR3 protein. The sample comprises 310,000 or so distinct CDR3 sequences, about 18% of which are singletons, and 55% to 60% rests with the top ten. The sequencing input was blood. This receptor was obtained from a woman in her sixties with Graves' ophthalmopathy.

This CDR3 reads CASSPSQETQYF. CDR3 nucleotide sequence: TGTGCCAGCAGCCCCTCACAAGAGACCCAGTACTTC. The J gene is TRBJ2-5, the V gene TRBV7-9; D is ambiguous. This CDR3 spans 12 amino acids. V lost 5 bases and J lost 2, with 6 bases in between. The germline gives CDR1 SEHNR, CDR2 FQNEAQ (reference sequence). Filled out from reference TRBV7-9 and TRBJ2-5, the complete variable domain reads DTGVSQNPRHKITKRGQNVTFRCDPISEHNRLYWYRQTLGQGPEFLTYFQNEAQLEKSRLLSDRFSAERPKGSFSTLEIQRTEQGDSAMYLCASSPSQETQYFGPGTRLLVL.